The 5 T cell receptor beta chains listed next were all sequenced from one sample in a study of CD8 T cells in ankylosing spondylitis. TCRdb re-analysed the 5' RACE reads in MiXCR, keeping a single row per CDR3 protein. This table has some 130,000 distinct CDR3 sequences, 5.5% to 7.5% appearing once. The sequenced sample consisted of blood, either unsorted or a sorted T cell fraction (not recorded which). Receptors were obtained from a female donor with ankylosing spondylitis or in good health (not recorded which).

This clonotype has only a few counts. The V call is TRBV12-3 or TRBV12-4, the J call TRBJ2-2, with D uncertain. The CDR3 has 14 residues. The ends were cut back, 3 bases at V and 2 bases at J, with 7 bases in the middle. CDR3 nucleotide sequence: TGTGCCAGCAGTTTCAACGGTAACACCGGGGAGCTGTTTTTT. As protein: CASSFNGNTGELFF.

This clonotype appeared many times. This chain connects TRBV20-1 to TRBJ1-5, with unresolved D. This CDR3 spans 13 amino acids. The germline CDR1 and CDR2 sequences are DFQATT and SNEGSKA (reference sequence). Trimming took 2 bases from V and 6 from J, leaving 11 bases between them. The CDR3 sequence: CSARIGLSQPQHF. CDR3 DNA: TGCAGTGCTAGAATAGGATTGAGTCAGCCCCAGCATTTT.

This clonotype has a count of ten or more. This rearrangement joins TRBV5-5 to TRBJ2-2; D gene ambiguous. The CDR3 runs to 12 residues. Germline CDR1 SGHKS, CDR2 YYEKEE (reference sequence). Trimming removed 3 bases at V and 6 bases at J, with 6 bases between. This chain's CDR3 is CASSSQAGELFF. The CDR3 DNA follows: TGTGCCAGCAGCTCCCAGGCCGGGGAGCTGTTTTTT.

This clonotype came up many times. The chain is built from TRBV20-1 and TRBJ2-1; D unresolved. Germline V gene lookup returns CDR1 DFQATT and CDR2 SNEGSKA (reference sequence). V was trimmed by 2 bases and J by 2 bases, leaving 7 bases between them. The CDR3 is 13 residues long. The CDR3 here is CSARSLAYNEQFF. CDR3 DNA: TGCAGTGCTAGAAGTCTAGCCTACAATGAGCAGTTCTTC.

This clonotype was picked up many times. The chain recombines TRBV20-1 with TRBJ2-2; D remains ambiguous. CDR1 and CDR2 (germline): DFQATT, SNEGSKA (reference sequence). V was cut by 4 bases and J by 7 bases, with 19 bases left in between. The CDR3 is 15 amino acids. CDR3 in DNA: TGCAGTGCTAAGAACGAGGACCTAGATAGCGGGGAGCTGTTTTTT. It encodes CSAKNEDLDSGELFF.